The clone carrying this T cell receptor (beta chain) has more than one count but fewer than ten. The antigen remains unidentified. The read ends 3 residues before the CDR3 terminus; that terminus is restored from the germline J gene. The entry originates in a study of T cell clonality in common variable immunodeficiency. Findings and limits, study-wide: Common variable immunodeficiency TCR beta sequences reportedly had fewer deletions and N-nucleotide insertions.

Assay used: immunoSEQ multiplex PCR; TCRdb lists only in-frame clones, some missing. This sample carries 15,000 to 20,000 clones, none of them present only once. The CDR3 runs to 14 residues. The V gene's germline CDR1 is LNHDA and CDR2 SQIVND (reference sequence). With 3 bases removed from V and 5 bases from J, the gap between germline ends came to 13 bases. The chain recombines TRBV19 with TRBJ1-1, with a weak D call TRBD1 (5 bases). The specimen was peripheral blood mononuclear cells. The clonotype was recovered from a human donor with common variable immunodeficiency. CDR3 protein: CASSMEGLMTEAFF. The covered CDR3 bases are TGTGCCAGTAGTATGGAGGGACTCATGACTGAA.